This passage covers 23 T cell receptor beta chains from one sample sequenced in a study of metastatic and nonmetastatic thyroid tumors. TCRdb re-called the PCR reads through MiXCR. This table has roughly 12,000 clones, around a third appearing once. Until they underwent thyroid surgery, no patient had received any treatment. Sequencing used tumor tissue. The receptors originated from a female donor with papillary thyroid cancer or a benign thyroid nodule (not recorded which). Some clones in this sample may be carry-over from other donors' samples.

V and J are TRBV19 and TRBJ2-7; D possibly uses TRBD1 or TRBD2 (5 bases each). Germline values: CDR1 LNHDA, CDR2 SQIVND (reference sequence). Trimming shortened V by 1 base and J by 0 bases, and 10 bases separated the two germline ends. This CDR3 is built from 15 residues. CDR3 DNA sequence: TGTGCCAGTAGTATAGCGGGACGGACCTCCTACGAGCAGTACTTC. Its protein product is CASSIAGRTSYEQYF. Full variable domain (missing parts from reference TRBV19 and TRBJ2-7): DGGITQSPKYLFRKEGQNVTLSCEQNLNHDAMYWYRQDPGQGLRLIYYSQIVNDFQKGDIAEGYSVSREKKESFPLTVTSAQKNPTAFYLCASSIAGRTSYEQYFGPGTRLTVT.

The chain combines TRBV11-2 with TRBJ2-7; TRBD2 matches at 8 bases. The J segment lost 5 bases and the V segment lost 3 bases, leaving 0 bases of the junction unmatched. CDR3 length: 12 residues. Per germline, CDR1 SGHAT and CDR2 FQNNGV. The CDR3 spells CASSLRGDEQYF. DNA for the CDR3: TGTGCCAGCAGCTTGCGGGGGGACGAGCAGTACTTC.

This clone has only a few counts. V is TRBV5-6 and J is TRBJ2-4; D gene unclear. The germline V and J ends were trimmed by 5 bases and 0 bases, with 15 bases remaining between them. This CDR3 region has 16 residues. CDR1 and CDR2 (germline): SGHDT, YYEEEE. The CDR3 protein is CASSRTEVLAKNIQYF. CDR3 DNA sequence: TGTGCCAGCAGTCGAACAGAAGTTCTAGCCAAAAACATTCAGTACTTC.

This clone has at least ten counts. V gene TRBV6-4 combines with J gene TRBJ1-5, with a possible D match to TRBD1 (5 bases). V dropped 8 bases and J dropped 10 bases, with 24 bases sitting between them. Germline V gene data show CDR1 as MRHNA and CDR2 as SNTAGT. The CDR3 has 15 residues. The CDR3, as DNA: TGTGCCAGCTCCCCGGAGAAGGGACCTGGACAACCCCAGCATTTT. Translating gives CASSPEKGPGQPQHF.

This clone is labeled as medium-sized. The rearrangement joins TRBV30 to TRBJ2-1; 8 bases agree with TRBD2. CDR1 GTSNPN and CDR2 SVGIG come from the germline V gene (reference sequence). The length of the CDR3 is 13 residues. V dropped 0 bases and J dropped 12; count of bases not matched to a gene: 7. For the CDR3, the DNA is TGTGCCTGGAGTGTTGGTAGCGGGACGGCGCAGTTCTTC. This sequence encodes CAWSVGSGTAQFF.

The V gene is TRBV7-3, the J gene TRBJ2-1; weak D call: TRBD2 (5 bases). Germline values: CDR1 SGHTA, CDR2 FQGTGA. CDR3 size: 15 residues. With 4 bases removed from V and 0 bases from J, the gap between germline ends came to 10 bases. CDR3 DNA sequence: TGTGCCAGCAGCTCGGGATCAACCTCCTACAATGAGCAGTTCTTC. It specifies CASSSGSTSYNEQFF.

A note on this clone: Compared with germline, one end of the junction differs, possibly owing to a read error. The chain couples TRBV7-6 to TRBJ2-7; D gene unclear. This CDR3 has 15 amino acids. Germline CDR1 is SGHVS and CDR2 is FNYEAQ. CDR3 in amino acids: CVSSPGFSKHYEQYF. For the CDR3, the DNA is TGTGTCAGCAGCCCAGGTTTTTCCAAGCACTACGAGCAGTACTTC.

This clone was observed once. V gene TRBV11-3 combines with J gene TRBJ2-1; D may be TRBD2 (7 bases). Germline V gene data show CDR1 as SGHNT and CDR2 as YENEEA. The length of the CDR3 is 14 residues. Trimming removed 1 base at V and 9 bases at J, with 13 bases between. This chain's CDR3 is CASSLGGGWGEQFF. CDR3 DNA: TGTGCCAGCAGCTTAGGCGGGGGCTGGGGTGAGCAGTTCTTC.

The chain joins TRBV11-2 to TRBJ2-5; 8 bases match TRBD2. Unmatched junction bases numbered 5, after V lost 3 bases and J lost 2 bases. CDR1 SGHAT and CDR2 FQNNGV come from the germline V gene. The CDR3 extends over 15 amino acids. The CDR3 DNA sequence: TGTGCCAGCAGCTTGGGTTTAGCGGGGCAAGAGACCCAGTACTTC. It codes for CASSLGLAGQETQYF. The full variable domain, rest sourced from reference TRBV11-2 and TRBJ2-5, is EAGVAQSPRYKIIEKRQSVAFWCNPISGHATLYWYQQILGQGPKLLIQFQNNGVVDDSQLPKDRFSAERLKGVDSTLKIQPAKLEDSAVYLCASSLGLAGQETQYFGPGTRLLVL.

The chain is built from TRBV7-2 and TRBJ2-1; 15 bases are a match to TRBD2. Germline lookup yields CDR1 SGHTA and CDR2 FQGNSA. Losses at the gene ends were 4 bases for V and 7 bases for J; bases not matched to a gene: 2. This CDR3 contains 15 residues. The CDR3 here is CASSSGLAGGNEQFF. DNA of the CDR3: TGTGCCAGCAGCTCGGGACTAGCGGGAGGTAATGAGCAGTTCTTC.

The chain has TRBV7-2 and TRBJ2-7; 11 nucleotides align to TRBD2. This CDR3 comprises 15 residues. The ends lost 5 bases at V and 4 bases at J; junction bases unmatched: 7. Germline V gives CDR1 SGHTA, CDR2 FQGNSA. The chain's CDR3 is CASSAGLADLYEQYF. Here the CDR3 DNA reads TGTGCCAGCAGCGCGGGACTAGCGGACCTGTACGAGCAGTACTTC. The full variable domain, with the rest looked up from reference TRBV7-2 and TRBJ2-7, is GAGVSQSPSNKVTEKGKDVELRCDPISGHTALYWYRQSLGQGLEFLIYFQGNSAPDKSGLPSDRFSAERTGGSVSTLTIQRTQQEDSAVYLCASSAGLADLYEQYFGPGTRLTVT.

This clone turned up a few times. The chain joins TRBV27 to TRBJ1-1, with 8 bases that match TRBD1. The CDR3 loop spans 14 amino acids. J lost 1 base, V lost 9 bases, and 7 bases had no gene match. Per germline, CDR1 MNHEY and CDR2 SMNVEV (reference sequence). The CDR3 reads CARTGEIQNTEAFF. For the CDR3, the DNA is TGTGCCAGGACAGGGGAGATTCAGAACACTGAAGCTTTCTTT.

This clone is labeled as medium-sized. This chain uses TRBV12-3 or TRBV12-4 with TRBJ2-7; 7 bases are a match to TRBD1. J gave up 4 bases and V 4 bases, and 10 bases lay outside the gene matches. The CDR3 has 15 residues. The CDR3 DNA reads TGTGCCAGCAGTTACGGGACAGCCTTTTCTTACGAGCAGTACTTC. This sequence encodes CASSYGTAFSYEQYF.

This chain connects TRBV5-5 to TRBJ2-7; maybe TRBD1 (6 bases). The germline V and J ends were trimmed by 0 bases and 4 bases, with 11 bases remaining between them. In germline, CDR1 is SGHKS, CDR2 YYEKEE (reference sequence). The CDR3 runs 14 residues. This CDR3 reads CASSLGTVLYEQYF. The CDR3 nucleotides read TGTGCCAGCAGCTTGGGGACAGTTCTGTACGAGCAGTACTTC.

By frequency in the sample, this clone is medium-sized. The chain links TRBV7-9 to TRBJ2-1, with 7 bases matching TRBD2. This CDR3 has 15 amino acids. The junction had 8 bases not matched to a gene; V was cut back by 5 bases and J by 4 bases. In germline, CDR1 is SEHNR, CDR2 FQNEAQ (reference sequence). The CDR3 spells CASSKVRGGYNEQFF. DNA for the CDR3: TGTGCCAGCAGCAAAGTTCGGGGAGGGTACAATGAGCAGTTCTTC. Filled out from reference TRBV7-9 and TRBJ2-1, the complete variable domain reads DTGVSQNPRHKITKRGQNVTFRCDPISEHNRLYWYRQTLGQGPEFLTYFQNEAQLEKSRLLSDRFSAERPKGSFSTLEIQRTEQGDSAMYLCASSKVRGGYNEQFFGPGTRLTVL.

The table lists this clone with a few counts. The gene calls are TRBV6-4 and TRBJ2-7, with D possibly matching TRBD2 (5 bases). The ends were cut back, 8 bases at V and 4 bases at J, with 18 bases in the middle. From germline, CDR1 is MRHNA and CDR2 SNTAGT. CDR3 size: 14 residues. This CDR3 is CASPGGPGEYEQYV. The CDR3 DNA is TGTGCCAGCCCCGGCGGGCCGGGCGAGTACGAGCAGTACGTC.

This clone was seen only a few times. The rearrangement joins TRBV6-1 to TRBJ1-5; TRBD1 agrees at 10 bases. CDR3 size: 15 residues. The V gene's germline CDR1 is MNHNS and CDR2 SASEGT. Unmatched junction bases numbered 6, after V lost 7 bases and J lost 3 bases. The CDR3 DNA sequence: TGTGCCAGCACCGGACAGGGGGATTCCAATCAGCCCCAGCATTTT. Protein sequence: CASTGQGDSNQPQHF.

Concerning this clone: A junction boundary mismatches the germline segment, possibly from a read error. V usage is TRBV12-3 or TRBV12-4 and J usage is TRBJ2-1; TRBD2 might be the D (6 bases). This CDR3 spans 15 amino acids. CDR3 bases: TGTGCCATCAGTTTAGGTGGGGGGATCTACAATGGGCAGTTCTTC. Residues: CAISLGGGIYNGQFF.

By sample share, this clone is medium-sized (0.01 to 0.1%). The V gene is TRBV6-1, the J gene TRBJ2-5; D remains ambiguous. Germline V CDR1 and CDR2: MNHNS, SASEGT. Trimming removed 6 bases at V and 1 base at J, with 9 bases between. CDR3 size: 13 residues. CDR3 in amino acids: CASRKARQETQYF. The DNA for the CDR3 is TGTGCCAGCAGAAAAGCCCGCCAAGAGACCCAGTACTTC.

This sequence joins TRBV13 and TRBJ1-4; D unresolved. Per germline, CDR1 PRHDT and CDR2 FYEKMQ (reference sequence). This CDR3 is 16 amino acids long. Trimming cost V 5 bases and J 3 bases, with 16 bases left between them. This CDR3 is CASSARVSVANEKLFF. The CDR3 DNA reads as TGTGCCAGCAGCGCCCGAGTGTCGGTGGCTAATGAAAAACTGTTTTTT.

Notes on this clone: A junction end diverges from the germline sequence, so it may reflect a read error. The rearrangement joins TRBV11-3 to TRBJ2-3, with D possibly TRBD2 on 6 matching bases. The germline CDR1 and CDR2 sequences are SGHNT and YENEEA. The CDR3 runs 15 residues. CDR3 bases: TGTGCCAGCAGCCCGGGGGTGGGTTGCACAGATACGGAGTATTTT. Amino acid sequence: CASSPGVGCTDTEYF.

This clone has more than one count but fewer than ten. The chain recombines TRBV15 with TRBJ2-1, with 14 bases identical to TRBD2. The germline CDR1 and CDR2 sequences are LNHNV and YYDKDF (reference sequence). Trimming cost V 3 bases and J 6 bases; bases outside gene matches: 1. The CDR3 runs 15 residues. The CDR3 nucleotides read TGTGCCACCAGCAGGGGGACTAGCGGGAGCAATGAGCAGTTCTTC. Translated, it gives CATSRGTSGSNEQFF.

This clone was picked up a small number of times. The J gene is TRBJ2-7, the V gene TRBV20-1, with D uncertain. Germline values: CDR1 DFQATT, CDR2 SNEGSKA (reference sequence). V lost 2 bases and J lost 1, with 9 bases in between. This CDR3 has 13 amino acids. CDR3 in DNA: TGCAGTGCTAGAACTGGCGCTTCCTACGAGCAGTACTTC. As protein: CSARTGASYEQYF.